The 5 T cell receptor beta chains below come from one sample, sequenced in a study of HIV-infected patients and healthy controls. Reverse transcription used around 500 ng RNA and constant-region primers for alpha and beta. Alpha and beta chain libraries were made separately by chain-specific third strand synthesis with multiplexing indices. TCRdb re-called the 5' RACE reads through MiXCR, storing one row per CDR3 protein. The repertoire has more than 9,000 distinct CDR3 sequences, about 10% of them found once; the top ten carry 15% to 20%. No cell fractionation was done, so the repertoire covers all unsorted peripheral blood T cells. Sequencing was performed on blood, taken before antiretroviral therapy. Receptors were obtained from an adult with HIV infection.

This clonotype was seen ten or more times. The rearrangement joins TRBV18 to TRBJ1-1; unclear D gene. The CDR3 is 12 amino acids. Germline CDR1 KGHSH, CDR2 LQKENI. Trimming left V 3 bases short and J 3 bases short, with 5 bases between. The CDR3 nucleotides are TGTGCCAGCTCACCGATGGACACTGAAGCTTTCTTT. It encodes CASSPMDTEAFF.

This clonotype was recorded many times. V is TRBV20-1 and J is TRBJ2-1, with 7 bases that match TRBD2. This CDR3 is built from 14 residues. CDR1 is DFQATT and CDR2 is SNEGSKA in the germline V gene (reference sequence). The ends lost 5 bases at V and 5 bases at J; junction bases unmatched: 9. The CDR3 spells CSAPPGRGDNEQFF. CDR3 sequence (DNA): TGCAGTGCTCCCCCCGGTCGGGGGGACAATGAGCAGTTCTTC.

This clonotype was counted only a few times. The J gene is TRBJ2-1, the V gene TRBV6-2 or TRBV6-3; TRBD1 aligns across 9 bases. The trim removed 5 bases at V and 2 bases at J, leaving 4 bases unmatched. The CDR3 runs to 15 residues. The germline V gene has CDR1 MNHEY and CDR2 SVGEGT. The CDR3, as DNA: TGTGCCAGCAGTCCCGGACAGGGGCCCTACAATGAGCAGTTCTTC. This codes for CASSPGQGPYNEQFF.

This clonotype is classed as medium-sized. The chain is built from TRBV5-1 and TRBJ1-5; 8 bases are shared with TRBD1. The CDR3 covers 15 residues. Germline lookup yields CDR1 SGHRS and CDR2 YFSETQ. Trimming removed 4 bases from V and 0 bases from J; junction bases left unmatched: 3. CDR3 in amino acids: CASSITGGSNQPQHF. CDR3 sequence (DNA): TGCGCCAGCAGCATTACAGGGGGTAGCAATCAGCCCCAGCATTTT. Full variable domain (missing parts from reference TRBV5-1 and TRBJ1-5): KAGVTQTPRYLIKTRGQQVTLSCSPISGHRSVSWYQQTPGQGLQFLFEYFSETQRNKGNFPGRFSGRQFSNSRSEMNVSTLELGDSALYLCASSITGGSNQPQHFGDGTRLSIL.

This clonotype appeared many times. DNA of the CDR3: TGTGCCAGCAGCTTAAGCAGGGACAGAAACAATGAGCAGTTCTTC. Translated, it gives CASSLSRDRNNEQFF. The chain links TRBV7-3 to TRBJ2-1, with 7 bases fitting TRBD1. V was clipped by 1 base and J by 5 bases; unmatched bases: 5. CDR3 length equals 15 residues. CDR1 is SGHTA, CDR2 FQGTGA, per germline.